This T cell receptor (beta chain) was sequenced for a study of early T cells in non-severe SARS-CoV-2 infection (dated by TCRdb to about 2021). About the study as a whole: TCR sequencing used bulk RNA from unsorted whole blood, so alpha and beta chains could not be paired. Summary of the overall study and its limitations: VDJdb matching was skewed toward anti-spike CD8 responses and likely underestimated virus-specific expansions, missing private and CD4 specificities.

A case-control design nested within a healthcare worker cohort in London, UK, was used, with weekly nasopharyngeal swab PCR tests and blood sampling performed. Healthcare workers were enrolled in the week of the UK lockdown, from 23 to 31 March 2020, and were followed every week for up to roughly 15 weeks. The receptor library was made with 5' RACE. Sequencer: NextSeq 500. In the TCR library protocol, unique molecular identifiers were attached to individual cDNA molecules to correct for PCR bias and sequencing error. Sequencing covered both TCR alpha and beta chains, and within each sample the abundances of alpha and beta sequences were tightly co-correlated. On the study's bioinformatics: Decombinator V4 was used to annotate TCR sequences for V gene, J gene and CDR3. TCRs were defined as expanded if a significant change between any two time points was detected under a Poisson model with p below 0.0001. TCR abundances were normalised to the total number of TCRs sequenced per sample and expressed as counts per million. A search of VDJdb, accessed on 1 November 2021, was run for TCRs annotated to CMV, EBV and SARS-CoV-2, with TCRs annotated for multiple antigens excluded. TCRdb reran the public reads through fastp at Q25 and MiXCR, keeping productive beta chains. Here each entry gathers all rows of one CDR3 protein and keeps the most common genes and DNA. These V and J calls are TCRdb output, not the study's own analysis. The sample table records tens of thousands of distinct CDR3 sequences; about 12% of these occur just once. The ten biggest clones cover 5% to 7.5% of the sample.

On this clonotype itself: The target of this receptor is not known. No much larger clone is present one base from it, and per-base qualities are unavailable.

The sequenced sample was whole blood. The sequence came from an adult who was a healthcare worker with PCR-confirmed SARS-CoV-2 infection or an uninfected control (not recorded which).

The CDR3 reads CASSLAGINEKLFF. The nucleotide sequence is TGTGCCAGCAGCTTGGCAGGGATTAATGAAAAACTGTTTTTT. Recombination linked TRBV5-5 to TRBJ1-4; the D segment could be TRBD1, given 5 matching bases. Reading from cysteine to phenylalanine, the CDR3 counts 14 amino acids. Solely the CDR3 DNA is kept, with 42 bases framed from the first base. CDR1 and CDR2, looked up from the germline V gene (reference sequence), are SGHKS and YYEKEE. V is cut by 0 bases and J by 4 bases, and the space between the germline ends is 7 bases.